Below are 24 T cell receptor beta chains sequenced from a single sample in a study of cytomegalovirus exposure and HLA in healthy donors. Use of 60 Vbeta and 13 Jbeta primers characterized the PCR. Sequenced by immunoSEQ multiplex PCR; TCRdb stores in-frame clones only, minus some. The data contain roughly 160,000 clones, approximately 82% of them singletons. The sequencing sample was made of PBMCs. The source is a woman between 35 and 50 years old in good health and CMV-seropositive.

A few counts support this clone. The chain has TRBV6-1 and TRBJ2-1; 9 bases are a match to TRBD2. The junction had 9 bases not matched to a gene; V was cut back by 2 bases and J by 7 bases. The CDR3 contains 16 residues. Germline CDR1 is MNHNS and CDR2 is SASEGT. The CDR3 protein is CASSERAGGPENEQFF. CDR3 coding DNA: TGTGCCAGCAGTGAACGGGCGGGAGGGCCTGAAAATGAGCAGTTCTTC.

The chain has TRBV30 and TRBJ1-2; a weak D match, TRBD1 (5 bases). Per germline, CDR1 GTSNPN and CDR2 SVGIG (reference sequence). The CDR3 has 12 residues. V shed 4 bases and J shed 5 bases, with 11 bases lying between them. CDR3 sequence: CAWMRGGYGYTF. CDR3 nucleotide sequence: TGTGCCTGGATGCGGGGGGGGTATGGCTACACCTTC.

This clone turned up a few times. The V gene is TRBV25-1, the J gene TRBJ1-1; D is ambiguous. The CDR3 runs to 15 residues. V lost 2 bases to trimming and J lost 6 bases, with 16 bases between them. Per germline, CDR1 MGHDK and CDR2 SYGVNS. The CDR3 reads CASSEQRVEGAEAFF. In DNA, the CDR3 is TGTGCCAGCAGTGAACAACGCGTGGAGGGCGCTGAAGCTTTCTTT.

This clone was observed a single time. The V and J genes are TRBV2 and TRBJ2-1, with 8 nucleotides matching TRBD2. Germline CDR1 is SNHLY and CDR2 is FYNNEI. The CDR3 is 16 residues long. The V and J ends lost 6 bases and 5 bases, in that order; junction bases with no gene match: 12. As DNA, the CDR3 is TGTGCCAGCAGGGCCCAGAGGAGCGGGAGTGACAATGAGCAGTTCTTC. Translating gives CASRAQRSGSDNEQFF.

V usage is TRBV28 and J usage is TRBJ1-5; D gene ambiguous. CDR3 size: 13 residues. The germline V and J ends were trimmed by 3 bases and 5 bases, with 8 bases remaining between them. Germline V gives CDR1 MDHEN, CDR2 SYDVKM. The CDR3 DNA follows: TGTGCCAGCAGTTTGACAAAGCATCAGCCCCAGCATTTT. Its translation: CASSLTKHQPQHF.

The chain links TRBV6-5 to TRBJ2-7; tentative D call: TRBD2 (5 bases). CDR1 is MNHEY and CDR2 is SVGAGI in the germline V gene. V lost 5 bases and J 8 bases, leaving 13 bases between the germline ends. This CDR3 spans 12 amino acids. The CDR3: CASSLRGNKQYF. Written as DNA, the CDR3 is TGTGCCAGCAGTCTTAGAGGGAATAAGCAGTACTTC.

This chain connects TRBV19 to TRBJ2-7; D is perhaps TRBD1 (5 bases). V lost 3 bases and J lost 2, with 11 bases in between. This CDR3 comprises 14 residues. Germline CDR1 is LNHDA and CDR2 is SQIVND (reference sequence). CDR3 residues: CASSMVGQAYEQYF. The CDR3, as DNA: TGTGCCAGTAGTATGGTAGGACAAGCCTACGAGCAGTACTTC.

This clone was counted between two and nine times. The CDR3 reads CASSPTGIGQETQYF. DNA of the CDR3: TGCGCCAGCAGCCCCACAGGGATTGGCCAAGAGACCCAGTACTTC. The chain has TRBV5-1 and TRBJ2-5; tentative D call: TRBD1 (6 bases). Trimming pared 4 bases from V and 1 base from J, leaving 14 bases between. CDR1 and CDR2 (germline): SGHRS, YFSETQ. The CDR3 runs to 15 residues.

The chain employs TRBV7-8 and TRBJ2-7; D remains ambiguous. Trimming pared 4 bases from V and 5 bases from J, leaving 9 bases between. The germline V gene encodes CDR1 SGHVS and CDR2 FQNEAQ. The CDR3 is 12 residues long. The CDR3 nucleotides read TGTGCCAGCAGCTCCCAGGCAGACGAGCAGTACTTC. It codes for CASSSQADEQYF.

The CDR3 spells CASSLGLQETQYF. In DNA, the CDR3 is TGTGCCAGCTCACTCGGACTCCAAGAGACCCAGTACTTC. The rearrangement links TRBV18 to TRBJ2-5, with D perhaps TRBD2 (5 bases). Germline CDR1 reads KGHSH; CDR2 reads LQKENI. This CDR3 is built from 13 residues. V was pared by 4 bases and J by 1 base, with 7 bases between.

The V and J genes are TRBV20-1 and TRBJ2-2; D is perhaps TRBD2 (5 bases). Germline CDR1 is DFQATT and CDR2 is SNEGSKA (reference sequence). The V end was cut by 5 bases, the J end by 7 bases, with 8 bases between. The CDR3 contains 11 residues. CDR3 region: CSAWSGGELFF. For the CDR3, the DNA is TGCAGTGCTTGGAGCGGCGGGGAGCTGTTTTTT.

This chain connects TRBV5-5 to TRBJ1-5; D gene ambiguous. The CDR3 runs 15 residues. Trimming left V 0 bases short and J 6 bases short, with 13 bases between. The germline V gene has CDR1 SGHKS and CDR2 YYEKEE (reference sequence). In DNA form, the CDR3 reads TGTGCCAGCAGCTTGGCCTTCGGGATTAGTCAGCCCCAGCATTTT. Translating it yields CASSLAFGISQPQHF.

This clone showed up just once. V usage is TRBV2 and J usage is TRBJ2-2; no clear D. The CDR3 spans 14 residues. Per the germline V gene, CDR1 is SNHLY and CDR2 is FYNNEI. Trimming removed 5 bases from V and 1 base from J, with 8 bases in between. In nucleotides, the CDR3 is TGTGCCAGCAGTCCCCTTCTGAACACCGGGGAGCTGTTTTTT. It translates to CASSPLLNTGELFF.

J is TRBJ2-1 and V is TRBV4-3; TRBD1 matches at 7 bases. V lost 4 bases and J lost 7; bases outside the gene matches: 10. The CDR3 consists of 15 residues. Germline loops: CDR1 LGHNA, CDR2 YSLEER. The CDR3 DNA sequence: TGCGCCAGCAGCCGCCTCGGGACAGCATTTAATGAGCAGTTCTTC. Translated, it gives CASSRLGTAFNEQFF.

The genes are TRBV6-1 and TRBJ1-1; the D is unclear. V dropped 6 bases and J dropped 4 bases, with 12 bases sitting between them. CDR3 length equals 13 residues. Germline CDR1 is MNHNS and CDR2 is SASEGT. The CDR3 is CASSARRTTEAFF. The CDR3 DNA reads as TGTGCCAGCAGCGCCAGGAGGACCACTGAAGCTTTCTTT.

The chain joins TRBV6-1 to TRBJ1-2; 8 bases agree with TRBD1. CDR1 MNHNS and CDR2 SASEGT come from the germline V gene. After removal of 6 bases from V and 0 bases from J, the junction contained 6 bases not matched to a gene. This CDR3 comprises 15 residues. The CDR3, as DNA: TGTGCCAGCAGGCGCGGACAGGGAGCTAACTATGGCTACACCTTC. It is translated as CASRRGQGANYGYTF.

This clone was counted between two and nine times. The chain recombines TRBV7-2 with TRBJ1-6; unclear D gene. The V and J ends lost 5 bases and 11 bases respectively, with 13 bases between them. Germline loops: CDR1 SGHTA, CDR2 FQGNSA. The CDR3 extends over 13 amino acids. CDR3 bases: TGTGCCAGCAGCCCCTTCGGGTCTCCACCCCTCCACTTT. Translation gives CASSPFGSPPLHF.

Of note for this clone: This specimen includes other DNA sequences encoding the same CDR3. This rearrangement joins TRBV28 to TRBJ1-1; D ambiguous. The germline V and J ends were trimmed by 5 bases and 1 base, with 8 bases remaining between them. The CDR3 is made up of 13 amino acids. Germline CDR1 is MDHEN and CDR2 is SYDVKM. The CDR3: CASSLPGNTEAFF. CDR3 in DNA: TGTGCCAGCAGTCTCCCGGGGAACACTGAAGCTTTCTTT.

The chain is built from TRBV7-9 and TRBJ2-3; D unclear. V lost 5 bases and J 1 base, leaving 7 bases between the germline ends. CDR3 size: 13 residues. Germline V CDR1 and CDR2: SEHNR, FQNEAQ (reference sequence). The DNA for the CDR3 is TGTGCCAGCAGCCCCACGGGCACAGATACGCAGTATTTT. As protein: CASSPTGTDTQYF.

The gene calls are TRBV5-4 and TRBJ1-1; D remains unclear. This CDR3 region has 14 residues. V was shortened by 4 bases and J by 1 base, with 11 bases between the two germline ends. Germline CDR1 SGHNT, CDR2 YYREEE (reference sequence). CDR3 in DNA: TGTGCCAGCAGCCCCGAACAAAGGAACACTGAAGCTTTCTTT. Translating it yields CASSPEQRNTEAFF.

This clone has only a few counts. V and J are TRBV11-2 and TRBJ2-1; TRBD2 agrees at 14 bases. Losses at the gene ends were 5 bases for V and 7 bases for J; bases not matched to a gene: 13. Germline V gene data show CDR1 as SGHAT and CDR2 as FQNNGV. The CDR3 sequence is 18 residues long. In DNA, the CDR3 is TGTGCCAGCAGCCTACTTCCTCAGACTAGCGGGAGGGGAAATGAGCAGTTCTTC. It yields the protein CASSLLPQTSGRGNEQFF.

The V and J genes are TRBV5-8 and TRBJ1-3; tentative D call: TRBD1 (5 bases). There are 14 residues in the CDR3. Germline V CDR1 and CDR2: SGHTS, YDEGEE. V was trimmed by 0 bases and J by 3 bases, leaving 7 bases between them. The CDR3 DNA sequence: TGTGCCAGCAGCTTGGGGGGCCATGGAAACACCATATATTTT. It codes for CASSLGGHGNTIYF.

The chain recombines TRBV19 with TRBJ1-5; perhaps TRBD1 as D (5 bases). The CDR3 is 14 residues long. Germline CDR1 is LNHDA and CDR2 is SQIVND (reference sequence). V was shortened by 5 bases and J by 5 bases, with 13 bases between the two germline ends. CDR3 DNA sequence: TGTGCCAGTAGTGGACAATTCAGTCATCAGCCCCAGCATTTT. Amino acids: CASSGQFSHQPQHF.

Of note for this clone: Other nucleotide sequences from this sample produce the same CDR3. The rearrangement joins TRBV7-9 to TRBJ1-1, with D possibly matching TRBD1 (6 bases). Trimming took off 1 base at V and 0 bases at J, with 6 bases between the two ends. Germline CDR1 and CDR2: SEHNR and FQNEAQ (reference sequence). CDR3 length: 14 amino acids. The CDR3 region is CASSLGQVNTEAFF. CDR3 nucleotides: TGTGCCAGCAGCTTAGGACAGGTGAACACTGAAGCTTTCTTT.